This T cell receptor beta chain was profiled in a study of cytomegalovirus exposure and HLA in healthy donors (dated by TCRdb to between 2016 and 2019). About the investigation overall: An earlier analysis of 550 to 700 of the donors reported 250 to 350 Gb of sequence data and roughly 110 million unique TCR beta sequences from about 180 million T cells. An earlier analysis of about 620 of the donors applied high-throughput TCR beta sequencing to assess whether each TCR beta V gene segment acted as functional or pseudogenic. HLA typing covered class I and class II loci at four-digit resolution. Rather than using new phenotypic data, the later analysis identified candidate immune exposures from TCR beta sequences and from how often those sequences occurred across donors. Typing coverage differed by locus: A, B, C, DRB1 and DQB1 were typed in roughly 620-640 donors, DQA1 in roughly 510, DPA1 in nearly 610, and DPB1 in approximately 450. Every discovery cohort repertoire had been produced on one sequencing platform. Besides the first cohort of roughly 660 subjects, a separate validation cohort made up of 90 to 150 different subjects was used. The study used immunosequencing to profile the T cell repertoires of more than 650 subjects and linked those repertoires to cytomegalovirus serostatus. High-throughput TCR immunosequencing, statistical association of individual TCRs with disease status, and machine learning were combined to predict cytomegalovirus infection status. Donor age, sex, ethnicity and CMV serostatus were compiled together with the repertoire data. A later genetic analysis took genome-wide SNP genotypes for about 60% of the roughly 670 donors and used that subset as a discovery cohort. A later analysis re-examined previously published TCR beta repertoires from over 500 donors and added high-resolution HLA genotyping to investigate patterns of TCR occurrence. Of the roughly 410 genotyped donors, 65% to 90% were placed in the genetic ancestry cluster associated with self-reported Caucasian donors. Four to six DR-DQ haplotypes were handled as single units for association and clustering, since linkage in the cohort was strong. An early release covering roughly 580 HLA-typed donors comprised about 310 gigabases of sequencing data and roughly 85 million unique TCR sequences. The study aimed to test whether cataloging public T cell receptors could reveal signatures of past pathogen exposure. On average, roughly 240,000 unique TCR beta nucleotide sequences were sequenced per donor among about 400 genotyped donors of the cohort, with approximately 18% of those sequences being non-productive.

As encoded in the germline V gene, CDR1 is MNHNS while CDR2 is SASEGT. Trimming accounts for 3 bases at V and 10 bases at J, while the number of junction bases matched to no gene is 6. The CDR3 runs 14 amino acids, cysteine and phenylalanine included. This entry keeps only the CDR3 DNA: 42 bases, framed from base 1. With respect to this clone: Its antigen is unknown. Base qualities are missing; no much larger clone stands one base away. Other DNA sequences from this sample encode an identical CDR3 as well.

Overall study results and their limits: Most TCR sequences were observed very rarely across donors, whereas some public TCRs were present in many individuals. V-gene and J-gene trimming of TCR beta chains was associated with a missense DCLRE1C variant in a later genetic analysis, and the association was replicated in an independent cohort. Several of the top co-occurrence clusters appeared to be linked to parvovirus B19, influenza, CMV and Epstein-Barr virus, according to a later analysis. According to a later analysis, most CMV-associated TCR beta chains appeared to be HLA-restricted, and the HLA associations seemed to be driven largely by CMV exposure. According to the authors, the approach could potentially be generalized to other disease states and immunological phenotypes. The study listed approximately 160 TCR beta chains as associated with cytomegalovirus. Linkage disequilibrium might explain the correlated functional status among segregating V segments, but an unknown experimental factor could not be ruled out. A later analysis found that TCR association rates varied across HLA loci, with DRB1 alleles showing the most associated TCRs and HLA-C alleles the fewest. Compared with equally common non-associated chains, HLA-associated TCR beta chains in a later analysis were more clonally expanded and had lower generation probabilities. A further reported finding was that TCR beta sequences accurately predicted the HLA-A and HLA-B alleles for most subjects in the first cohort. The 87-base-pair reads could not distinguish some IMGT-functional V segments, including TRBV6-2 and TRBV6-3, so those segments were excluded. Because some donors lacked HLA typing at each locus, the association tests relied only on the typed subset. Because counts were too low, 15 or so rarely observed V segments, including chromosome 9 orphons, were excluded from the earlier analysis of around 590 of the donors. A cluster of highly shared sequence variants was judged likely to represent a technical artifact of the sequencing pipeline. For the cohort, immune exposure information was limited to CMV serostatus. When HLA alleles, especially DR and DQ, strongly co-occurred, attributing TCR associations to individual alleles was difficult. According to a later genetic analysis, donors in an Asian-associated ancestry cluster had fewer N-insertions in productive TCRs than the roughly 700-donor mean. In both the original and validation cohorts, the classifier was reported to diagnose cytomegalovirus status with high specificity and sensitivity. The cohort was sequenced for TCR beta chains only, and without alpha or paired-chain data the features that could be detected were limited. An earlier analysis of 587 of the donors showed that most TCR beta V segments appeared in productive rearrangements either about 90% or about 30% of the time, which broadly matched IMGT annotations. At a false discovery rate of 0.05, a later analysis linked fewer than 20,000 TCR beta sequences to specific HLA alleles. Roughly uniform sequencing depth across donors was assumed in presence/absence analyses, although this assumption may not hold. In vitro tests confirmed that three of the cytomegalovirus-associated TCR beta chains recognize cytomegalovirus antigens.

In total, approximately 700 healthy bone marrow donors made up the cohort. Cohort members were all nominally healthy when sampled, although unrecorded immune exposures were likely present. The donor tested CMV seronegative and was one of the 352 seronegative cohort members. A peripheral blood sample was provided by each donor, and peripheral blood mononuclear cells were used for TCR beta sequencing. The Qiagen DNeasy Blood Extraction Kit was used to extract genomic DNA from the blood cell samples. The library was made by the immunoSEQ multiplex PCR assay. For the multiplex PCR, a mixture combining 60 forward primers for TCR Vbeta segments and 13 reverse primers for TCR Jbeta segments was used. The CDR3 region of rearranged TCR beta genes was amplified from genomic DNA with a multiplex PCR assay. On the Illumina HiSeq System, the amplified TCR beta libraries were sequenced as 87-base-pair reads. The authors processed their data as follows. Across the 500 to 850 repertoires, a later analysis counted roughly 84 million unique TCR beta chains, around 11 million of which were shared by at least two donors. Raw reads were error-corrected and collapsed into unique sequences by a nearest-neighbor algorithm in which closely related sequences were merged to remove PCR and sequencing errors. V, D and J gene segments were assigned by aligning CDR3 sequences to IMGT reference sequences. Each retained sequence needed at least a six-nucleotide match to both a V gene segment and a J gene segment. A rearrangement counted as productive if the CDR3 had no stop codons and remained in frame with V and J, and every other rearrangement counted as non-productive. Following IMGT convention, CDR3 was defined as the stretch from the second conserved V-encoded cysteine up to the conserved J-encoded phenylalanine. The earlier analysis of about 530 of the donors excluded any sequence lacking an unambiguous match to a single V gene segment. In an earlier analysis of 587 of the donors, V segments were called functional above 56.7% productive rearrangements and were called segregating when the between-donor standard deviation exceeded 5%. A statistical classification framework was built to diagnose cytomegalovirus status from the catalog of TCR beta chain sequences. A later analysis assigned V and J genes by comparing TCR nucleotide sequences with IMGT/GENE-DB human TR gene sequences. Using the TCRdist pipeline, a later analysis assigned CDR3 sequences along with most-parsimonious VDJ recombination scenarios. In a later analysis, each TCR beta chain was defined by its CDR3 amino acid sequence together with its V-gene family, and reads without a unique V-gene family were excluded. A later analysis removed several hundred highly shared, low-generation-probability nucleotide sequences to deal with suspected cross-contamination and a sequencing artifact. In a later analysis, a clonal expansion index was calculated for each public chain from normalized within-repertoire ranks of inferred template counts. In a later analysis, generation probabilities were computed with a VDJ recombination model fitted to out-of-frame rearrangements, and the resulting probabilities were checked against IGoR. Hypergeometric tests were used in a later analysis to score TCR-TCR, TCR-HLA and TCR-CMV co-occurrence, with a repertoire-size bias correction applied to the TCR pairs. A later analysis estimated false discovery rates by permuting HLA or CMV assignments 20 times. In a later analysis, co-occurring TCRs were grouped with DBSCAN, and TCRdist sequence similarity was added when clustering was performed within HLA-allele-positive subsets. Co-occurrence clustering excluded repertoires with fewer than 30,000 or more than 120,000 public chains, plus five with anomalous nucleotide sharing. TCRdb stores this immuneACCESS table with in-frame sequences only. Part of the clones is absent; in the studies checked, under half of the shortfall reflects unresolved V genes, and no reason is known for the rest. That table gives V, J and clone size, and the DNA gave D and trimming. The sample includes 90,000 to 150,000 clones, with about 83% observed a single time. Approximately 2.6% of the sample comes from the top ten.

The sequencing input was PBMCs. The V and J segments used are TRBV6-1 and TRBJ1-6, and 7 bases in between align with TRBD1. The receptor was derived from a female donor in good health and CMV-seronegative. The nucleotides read TGTGCCAGCAGTGACTCCCAGGGGGAGTCACCCCTCCACTTT. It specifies CASSDSQGESPLHF.